This T cell receptor (beta chain) emerged from a study of human T cells and chemical hapten exposure (dated by TCRdb to about 2021). Study-level background: For sensitization, 2% DPC in acetone was applied to a 2 cm by 2 cm area of upper inner arm skin. The patient cohort, mostly female, included alopecia areata with under or over 50% scalp involvement, alopecia totalis and alopecia universalis. In alopecia patients, the study followed how the peripheral blood TCR repertoire changed in vivo over primary and secondary sensitization to diphenylcyclopropenone (DPC), a hapten. Libraries were pooled for sequencing, and variation in per-sample TCR yields was attributed mainly to small differences in library volumes within the pool. Patient blood was sampled pre-sensitization (week 0) and at 2, 6 and about 24 weeks after DPC sensitization. Patients additionally received weekly therapeutic DPC doses to the scalp throughout the roughly 25-week study period. For TCR sequencing, blood came from 25 to 35 alopecia patients at anywhere from one to four time points (pre-sensitization, 2, 6 and 24 weeks). Patch testing on the upper back used Finn chambers containing 0.01% DPC, with scoring done after 6 days according to International Contact Dermatitis Research Group standards.

The sample holds many counts of this clonotype. Its specific antigen is unknown. The input lacks base qualities; no much larger clone sits a single base away. According to the study, the label for this sample's time point signals: patch test 1, 2 weeks after DPC sensitization. This specimen's treatment or condition label, per the study, means: therapeutic diphenylcyclopropenone sensitization with weekly scalp DPC. Blood at each patch-test visit was drawn before the patch test was applied. Patients were eligible if aged 18 to 70, diagnosed with alopecia and judged suitable for DPC therapy, and pregnant patients were excluded. Unfractionated whole blood was collected in Tempus Blood RNA tubes, and total RNA was extracted from that blood. Libraries were built with RACE. Sequenced using a NextSeq 500. Library preparation attached unique molecular identifiers to individual cDNA molecules for quantitative, reproducible TCR counting. For every blood RNA sample, sequencing covered both the TCR alpha and TCR beta chains. As for how the authors treated the data: A median of about 100,000 TCRs per sample was observed, with a range of roughly 23,224 to 750,000. V, J and CDR3 annotation of the TCR reads was carried out using the Decombinator software suite. For PS versus PT1 abundance plots, all samples were subsampled to the same number of TCRs (28,000). TCRs were defined as expanded if absent before sensitization and observed at least eight times at the 2-week time point. TCRdb redid the processing of the public reads, applying fastp at Q25 and MiXCR, and retained in-frame beta chains. Rows are combined by CDR3 protein, so each entry shows the most common genes and DNA. The authors' filters were not applied to this entry. The sample data list 75,000 to 95,000 distinct CDR3 sequences, and about an eighth of these were observed just once. The ten largest clones capture around 3.2% of the sample.

The CDR3, from cysteine to phenylalanine, totals 12 residues. Here the CDR3 DNA is all that survives: 36 bases in frame from base 1. The junction shows trimming of 5 bases on V and 6 bases on J, plus 10 bases between the germline ends. Sequences LNHDA (CDR1) and SQIVND (CDR2) are obtained from the germline V gene (reference sequence). Beyond this particular receptor, the publication reports: No change with DPC sensitization was found in the number of TCRs above 1 in 1000 frequency, and no evidence of global repertoire structure alterations was found. Significantly more large CDR3 similarity clusters were formed by expanded TCRs than by pre-sensitization or healthy control sets, consistent with antigen-driven responses. The number of PT1 expanded TCRs positively correlated with patch test score, significant at thresholds 8, 16 and 32 but not 4. After repeated subsampling, the strength of the expansion versus patch-test correlation and the threshold at which it became significant changed. Because every patient had alopecia, a presumed autoimmune disease, the patients' immune response might differ from that of healthy individuals.

The sample was whole blood, taken in connection with sensitization to the hapten diphenylcyclopropenone (DPC). The TCR originated in a woman aged 55-70 years with alopecia areata. Some clones in this sample may be carry-over from other donors' samples. The chain is encoded by TRBV19 joined to TRBJ1-2; the D gene is perhaps TRBD1, on 6 matching bases. The CDR3 sequence is CASSAGHDGYTF. The DNA sequence is given as TGTGCCAGTAGTGCGGGACACGATGGCTACACCTTC.